Each of the 15 T cell receptor beta chains below was sequenced from the same sample in a study of T cells after yellow fever vaccination. TCRdb called the 5' RACE reads again in MiXCR, with one record for every CDR3 protein. The table includes 510,000 or so distinct CDR3 sequences, 15% to 20% detected once. Sequenced here: PBMCs, sampled 15 days after the yellow fever booster vaccination. These receptors all stem from a man aged 25-40 years who received the YFV17D yellow fever vaccine.

The chain uses TRBV3-1 and TRBJ1-2; no clear D gene. CDR1 and CDR2 (germline): LGHDT, YNNKEL (reference sequence). Trimming took 1 base from V and 5 from J, leaving 11 bases between them. The CDR3 is made up of 14 amino acids. The CDR3 loop reads CASSQVDSRYGYTF. For the CDR3, the DNA is TGTGCCAGCAGCCAAGTGGACTCCCGATATGGCTACACCTTC.

CDR3 residues: CASSPLAGTSAYEQYF. The CDR3 coding sequence is TGTGCCAGCAGCCCATTGGCCGGGACTAGCGCGTACGAGCAGTACTTC. The V gene is TRBV5-6, the J gene TRBJ2-7; 10 nucleotides match TRBD2. This CDR3 is built from 16 residues. J was trimmed by 4 bases and V by 4 bases; bases with no gene match: 11. Germline lookup yields CDR1 SGHDT and CDR2 YYEEEE.

This clonotype was found many times. V and J are TRBV12-3 or TRBV12-4 and TRBJ2-7; D unresolved. The CDR3 runs 11 residues. The V and J ends lost 2 bases and 6 bases respectively, with 5 bases between them. The DNA of the CDR3 is TGTGCCAGCAGTTTATACGCCGAGCAGTACTTC. It specifies CASSLYAEQYF.

The rearrangement joins TRBV7-9 to TRBJ2-7, with 9 nucleotides matching TRBD1. Germline V gene sequence: CDR1 SEHNR, CDR2 FQNEAQ (reference sequence). There are 14 residues in the CDR3. V lost 1 base, J lost 5 bases, and 3 bases stayed unmatched. The DNA of the CDR3 is TGTGCCAGCAGCTTAGGGACAGGGGTTAACGAGCAGTACTTC. The encoded protein is CASSLGTGVNEQYF.

In its sample, this clonotype was seen a few times. V and J are TRBV7-9 and TRBJ1-2; the match to TRBD1 covers 7 bases. The trim removed 0 bases at V and 8 bases at J, leaving 9 bases unmatched. The CDR3 runs 15 residues. Germline loops: CDR1 SEHNR, CDR2 FQNEAQ (reference sequence). CDR3 region: CASSLARQGVSGYTF. CDR3 nucleotides: TGTGCCAGCAGCTTAGCGCGGCAGGGGGTTTCGGGCTACACCTTC.

This clonotype was detected only a few times. The genes are TRBV7-8 and TRBJ2-3; D not resolved. The CDR3 has 17 residues. Germline V gene lookup returns CDR1 SGHVS and CDR2 FQNEAQ. Trimming removed 1 base at V and 0 bases at J, with 14 bases between. The CDR3 loop reads CASSLVTPVGSTDTQYF. CDR3 nucleotide sequence: TGTGCCAGCAGCTTAGTGACTCCTGTGGGGAGCACAGATACGCAGTATTTT.

V is TRBV20-1 and J is TRBJ1-3; D uncertain. From germline, CDR1 is DFQATT and CDR2 SNEGSKA (reference sequence). This CDR3 is 14 amino acids long. V lost 0 bases and J 5 bases, leaving 11 bases between the germline ends. CDR3 coding DNA: TGCAGTGCTAGAGATCCTGACGGCAGAAACACCATATATTTT. Its protein is CSARDPDGRNTIYF.

A few counts support this clonotype. The chain joins TRBV20-1 to TRBJ2-1; 8 nucleotides line up with TRBD2. J was trimmed by 5 bases and V by 6 bases; bases with no gene match: 12. Germline V gene lookup returns CDR1 DFQATT and CDR2 SNEGSKA (reference sequence). The CDR3 consists of 15 residues. CDR3 DNA sequence: TGCAGTGCCGCAGGACTAGCCCGAGTCGACAATGAGCAGTTCTTC. This sequence encodes CSAAGLARVDNEQFF.

This clonotype was detected only a few times. The V gene is TRBV14, the J gene TRBJ2-5, with 7 bases identical to TRBD2. From germline, CDR1 is SGHDN and CDR2 FVKESK. The CDR3 spans 16 residues. V trimming: 1 base; J trimming: 4 bases; junction bases outside the gene matches: 9. CDR3 in DNA: TGTGCCAGCAGCCAAGTTGGCGGGACTACTTTAGAGACCCAGTACTTC. It translates to CASSQVGGTTLETQYF.

This clonotype was observed a handful of times. The chain is built from TRBV12-3 or TRBV12-4 and TRBJ2-2; D is unresolved. Trimming removed 6 bases at V and 5 bases at J, with 10 bases between. The CDR3 has 13 residues. For the CDR3, the DNA is TGTGCCAGCAGGGAGATGGGAACCGGGGAGCTGTTTTTT. Translated: CASREMGTGELFF.

The chain employs TRBV5-1 and TRBJ2-7, with a possible D match to TRBD1 (6 bases). CDR3 size: 13 residues. Per germline, CDR1 SGHRS and CDR2 YFSETQ. Trimming shortened V by 1 base and J by 6 bases, and 11 bases separated the two germline ends. CDR3 DNA: TGCGCCAGCAGCTTGAGGACAGCCCTCGAGCAGTACTTC. Translated, it gives CASSLRTALEQYF.

V and J are TRBV7-9 and TRBJ2-1, with TRBD2 matching 8 bases. V dropped 1 base and J dropped 4; count of bases not matched to a gene: 9. Germline V gives CDR1 SEHNR, CDR2 FQNEAQ (reference sequence). The CDR3 runs 17 residues. CDR3 sequence: CASSLDRREGPYNEQFF. The CDR3 bases are TGTGCCAGCAGCTTAGATCGACGGGAGGGCCCGTACAATGAGCAGTTCTTC.

As to this clonotype: A read error may account for a junction end that differs from germline. This chain links TRBV20-1 with TRBJ2-5; TRBD2 matches 15 bases. Per germline, CDR1 DFQATT and CDR2 SNEGSKA (reference sequence). The CDR3 is made up of 15 amino acids. CDR3 loop: CSATGTSGRQDTQYF. As DNA, the CDR3 is TGCAGTGCTACGGGGACTAGCGGGAGGCAAGATACCCAGTACTTC.

The chain has TRBV20-1 and TRBJ2-1; TRBD1 might be the D (7 bases). Trimming removed 4 bases at V and 4 bases at J, with 11 bases between. This CDR3 has 13 residues. CDR1 is DFQATT and CDR2 is SNEGSKA in the germline V gene (reference sequence). The CDR3 DNA reads TGCAGTGCTAACAGGGGAGGTTACAATGAGCAGTTCTTC. It specifies CSANRGGYNEQFF.

This clonotype occurred a few times. The chain carries TRBV5-1 and TRBJ2-5, with D hard to call. CDR3 length: 14 amino acids. The germline gives CDR1 SGHRS, CDR2 YFSETQ. V lost 0 bases, J lost 2 bases, and 8 bases lay in between. CDR3 protein: CASSLARLQETQYF. The CDR3 DNA follows: TGCGCCAGCAGCTTGGCCCGTCTTCAAGAGACCCAGTACTTC.